This TCR beta chain was recorded in a study of cytomegalovirus exposure and HLA in healthy donors. Whole-study findings and limits: Exclusion as indistinguishable affected some V segments, including TRBV6-2 and TRBV6-3.

Germline lookup yields CDR1 SGDLS and CDR2 YYNGEE. V was clipped by 4 bases and J by 6 bases, with 16 bases between them. The CDR3 is 14 residues long. A word on this clone: Its antigen is currently unknown.

The primer mix had 60 Vbeta and 13 Jbeta primers. TCRdb's copy holds only in-frame clones and misses some; the assay was immunoSEQ multiplex PCR. The repertoire includes some 140,000 clones, about 79% of them detected once, and around 1.8% sits in the top ten. Sequenced input: PBMCs. The V gene is TRBV9, the J gene TRBJ1-1; D may be TRBD1 (6 bases). This sequence originates from a female donor in good health and CMV-seropositive. DNA of the CDR3: TGTGCCAGCAGCTATTCGGGGGGGCAGGCTGAAGCTTTCTTT. It encodes CASSYSGGQAEAFF.